The 10 T cell receptor beta chains presented below share a single source sample, sequenced in a study of neurological immune-mediated disorders. TCRdb fed the 5' RACE reads into MiXCR, producing one record per CDR3 protein. The data show some 41,000 distinct CDR3 sequences, 2.5% seen once. Material for sequencing was PBMCs. All receptors derive from a man aged 25-45 years with multiple sclerosis.

This clonotype was seen a few times. The CDR3 ends on some other residue instead of the conserved phenylalanine or tryptophan, so this is likely a read error. In DNA, the CDR3 is TGCGCCAGCAGCCTGACAGAAAACTATGGCTACACCAAC. Its protein product is CASSLTENYGYTN. This chain links TRBV5-1 with TRBJ1-2, with D possibly being TRBD1 (5 bases). The CDR3 is 13 amino acids. The ends were cut back, 4 bases at V and 2 bases at J, with 9 bases in the middle. Germline V gene lookup returns CDR1 SGHRS and CDR2 YFSETQ.

This clonotype appeared many times. The chain links TRBV20-1 to TRBJ2-7; 12 bases align to TRBD2. CDR3 size: 13 residues. Germline V gene lookup returns CDR1 DFQATT and CDR2 SNEGSKA (reference sequence). V was clipped by 5 bases and J by 4 bases; unmatched bases: 3. The chain's CDR3 is CSASSGRAYEQYF. CDR3 bases: TGCAGTGCTTCTAGCGGGAGGGCTTACGAGCAGTACTTC.

This clonotype was picked up many times. This chain links TRBV20-1 with TRBJ1-3, with TRBD1 identical over 7 bases. Germline V gene sequence: CDR1 DFQATT, CDR2 SNEGSKA (reference sequence). This CDR3 is 17 amino acids long. V was clipped by 5 bases and J by 1 base; unmatched bases: 14. CDR3 in amino acids: CSALRPGGALSGNTIYF. For the CDR3, the DNA is TGCAGTGCTCTACGACCAGGGGGGGCGCTATCTGGAAACACCATATATTTT.

The table lists this clonotype with many counts. The V gene is TRBV9, the J gene TRBJ2-7; D gene unclear. V lost 3 bases to trimming and J lost 3 bases, with 10 bases between them. Germline CDR1 and CDR2: SGDLS and YYNGEE. This CDR3 region has 13 residues. The CDR3 nucleotides are TGTGCCAGCAGCGCCCTCGGCGACTACGAGCAGTACTTC. This encodes CASSALGDYEQYF.

The table lists this clonotype with many counts. The gene calls are TRBV2 and TRBJ1-1; the D gene is possibly TRBD1 (5 bases). The CDR3 loop spans 12 amino acids. Germline CDR1 is SNHLY and CDR2 is FYNNEI. V was pared by 6 bases and J by 5 bases, with 10 bases between. CDR3 sequence: CASRQASTEAFF. For the CDR3, the DNA is TGTGCCAGCAGACAGGCATCGACTGAAGCTTTCTTT.

In its sample, this clonotype was seen many times. This chain links TRBV20-1 with TRBJ2-5, with D tentatively TRBD2 (6 bases). With 3 bases removed from V and 5 bases from J, the gap between germline ends came to 13 bases. The CDR3 loop spans 13 amino acids. Germline CDR1 and CDR2: DFQATT and SNEGSKA (reference sequence). The CDR3 region is CSARAGNLETQYF. The CDR3 DNA sequence: TGCAGTGCTAGGGCGGGGAATTTGGAGACCCAGTACTTC.

This clonotype appeared many times. This chain connects TRBV27 to TRBJ1-6; D gene ambiguous. CDR3 length: 15 amino acids. V was pared by 3 bases and J by 10 bases, with 16 bases between. Germline V gives CDR1 MNHEY, CDR2 SMNVEV (reference sequence). CDR3 bases: TGTGCCAGCAGTTTCTCTTCGGTAAATGGGTCACCCCTCCACTTT. This encodes CASSFSSVNGSPLHF.

This clonotype occurred many times. J is TRBJ2-7 and V is TRBV7-9, with a tentative D call TRBD2 (5 bases). Germline V gene lookup returns CDR1 SEHNR and CDR2 FQNEAQ (reference sequence). CDR3 length: 16 amino acids. Trimming shortened V by 4 bases and J by 3 bases, and 19 bases separated the two germline ends. As DNA, the CDR3 is TGTGCCAGCAGCTCCGCCTCCACTAGGAATGTCTACGAGCAGTACTTC. This gives the protein CASSSASTRNVYEQYF.

This clonotype has ten or more counts. This sequence joins TRBV12-3 or TRBV12-4 and TRBJ1-5; a weak D match, TRBD1 (5 bases). The V end lost 7 bases, the J end lost 1 base, and 20 bases lay between the germline ends. The CDR3 length is 17 residues. CDR3 region: CASKPLGGSGSNQPQHF. As DNA, the CDR3 is TGTGCCAGCAAACCTCTGGGGGGGTCCGGGAGCAATCAGCCCCAGCATTTT.

This clonotype was found many times. This chain connects TRBV27 to TRBJ2-1; D remains unclear. Trimming took off 6 bases at V and 0 bases at J, with 12 bases between the two ends. The germline V gene encodes CDR1 MNHEY and CDR2 SMNVEV (reference sequence). This CDR3 is 15 amino acids long. The CDR3 DNA sequence: TGTGCCAGCAGCCCCGGATCGAGCTCCTACAATGAGCAGTTCTTC. As protein: CASSPGSSSYNEQFF.